These 15 T cell receptor beta chains were sequenced from one sample in a study of blood T cell repertoires in COVID-19. TCRdb's copy holds only in-frame clones and misses some; the assay was immunoSEQ multiplex PCR. This sample has 63,000 or so clones, with less than 85% found just once. Source material: peripheral blood. The receptors derive from an elderly man with active COVID-19.

The gene calls are TRBV6-5 and TRBJ1-4; TRBD1 matches at 9 bases. In germline, CDR1 is MNHEY, CDR2 SVGAGI. The trim removed 7 bases at V and 8 bases at J, leaving 8 bases unmatched. This CDR3 is built from 14 residues. CDR3 residues: CASTPGTGREKLFF. CDR3 nucleotide sequence: TGTGCCAGCACCCCAGGGACAGGGAGGGAAAAACTGTTTTTT.

The genes are TRBV19 and TRBJ1-1; a possible D gene is TRBD1 (5 bases). CDR3 length equals 14 residues. Germline CDR1 and CDR2: LNHDA and SQIVND (reference sequence). Trimming left V 4 bases short and J 1 base short, with 10 bases between. Here the CDR3 DNA reads TGTGCCAGTAGTACTCAGACAGCGAACACTGAAGCTTTCTTT. This translates into CASSTQTANTEAFF.

The J gene is TRBJ2-2, the V gene TRBV5-4, with TRBD2 matching 9 bases. Trimming cost V 5 bases and J 5 bases; bases outside gene matches: 1. The CDR3 has 13 amino acids. Germline V gene lookup returns CDR1 SGHNT and CDR2 YYREEE (reference sequence). In DNA, the CDR3 is TGTGCCAGCAGGGCGGGAGGGACCGGGGAGCTGTTTTTT. It translates to CASRAGGTGELFF.

This clone was counted only a few times. The chain is built from TRBV11-2 and TRBJ2-5, with a tentative D call TRBD2 (7 bases). Trimming shortened V by 5 bases and J by 6 bases, and 19 bases separated the two germline ends. This CDR3 contains 15 residues. The germline V gene has CDR1 SGHAT and CDR2 FQNNGV. The CDR3 loop is CASSPREGGLKTQYF. CDR3 DNA sequence: TGTGCCAGCAGCCCCAGGGAGGGGGGGCTGAAGACCCAGTACTTC.

This chain links TRBV19 with TRBJ2-7; TRBD2 matches at 9 bases. This CDR3 comprises 15 residues. V trimming: 7 bases; J trimming: 0 bases; junction bases outside the gene matches: 7. CDR1 is LNHDA and CDR2 is SQIVND in the germline V gene (reference sequence). CDR3 sequence: CASTKRGESSYEQYF. The CDR3 coding sequence is TGTGCCAGTACCAAGCGGGGGGAATCCTCCTACGAGCAGTACTTC.

This clone was detected only once. In DNA form, the CDR3 reads TGCGCCAGCAGTGAGGCTCTTTCGGGGATCACCTACGAGCAGTACTTC. It is translated as CASSEALSGITYEQYF. This rearrangement joins TRBV10-1 to TRBJ2-7; a weak D match, TRBD2 (5 bases). The V gene's germline CDR1 is WNHNN and CDR2 SYGVQD (reference sequence). This CDR3 comprises 16 residues. V was trimmed by 2 bases and J by 2 bases, leaving 16 bases between them.

The chain couples TRBV23-1 to TRBJ2-2, with a tentative D call TRBD1 (6 bases). TRBV23-1 is labeled an ORF, and its function is uncertain. The CDR3 length is 17 residues. Trimming shortened V by 0 bases and J by 2 bases, and 13 bases separated the two germline ends. The CDR3 DNA reads as TGCGCCAGCAGTCAATCGGAAAGGACAGTTAACACCGGGGAGCTGTTTTTT. Translation: CASSQSERTVNTGELFF.

V gene TRBV3-1 (or the pseudogene TRBV3-2) combines with J gene TRBJ2-1, with 9 bases fitting TRBD2. CDR1 is LGHDT and CDR2 is YNNKEL in the germline V gene (reference sequence). V shed 4 bases, J shed 6 bases, and the junction held 7 bases outside the gene matches. This CDR3 has 15 residues. This CDR3 is CASSRGGASGNEQFF. For the CDR3, the DNA is TGTGCCAGCAGCCGCGGGGGGGCATCTGGCAATGAGCAGTTCTTC.

DNA for the CDR3: TGTGCCAGTAGTACCCCGACAGGGAACCAAGAGACCCAGTACTTC. It specifies CASSTPTGNQETQYF. The V call is TRBV19, the J call TRBJ2-5; 7 bases match TRBD1. Per the germline V gene, CDR1 is LNHDA and CDR2 is SQIVND (reference sequence). The CDR3 has 15 amino acids. V lost 4 bases to trimming and J lost 0 bases; unmatched junction nucleotides: 5.

The chain combines TRBV7-3 with TRBJ2-7, with 11 bases lining up with TRBD2. The V and J ends lost 5 bases and 6 bases, in that order; junction bases with no gene match: 6. The CDR3 extends over 14 amino acids. CDR1 is SGHTA and CDR2 is FQGTGA in the germline V gene. Written as DNA, the CDR3 is TGTGCCAGCAGCCTGACTAGCGGGACGAGCGAGCAGTACTTC. Encoded protein: CASSLTSGTSEQYF.

The CDR3 DNA is TGTGCCAGCAGCCAAGATGGGACTAGCGCTTCTAATGAGCAGTTCTTC. Translation: CASSQDGTSASNEQFF. The gene calls are TRBV4-2 and TRBJ2-1; 10 nucleotides align to TRBD2. This CDR3 contains 16 residues. The V gene end was trimmed by 0 bases and the J gene end by 7 bases; junction bases not matched to a gene: 6. Germline V CDR1 and CDR2: LGHNA, YNFKEQ.

The count of this clone is one. The chain carries TRBV5-1 and TRBJ2-7; D remains unclear. CDR1 is SGHRS and CDR2 is YFSETQ in the germline V gene. The CDR3 sequence is 14 residues long. The V end was cut by 4 bases, the J end by 2 bases, with 13 bases between. The CDR3 spells CASSTNPPAYEQYF. CDR3 nucleotides: TGCGCCAGCAGCACAAACCCCCCAGCCTACGAGCAGTACTTC.

The V and J genes are TRBV6-5 and TRBJ2-3; TRBD2 matches 9 bases. V lost 6 bases, J lost 4 bases, and 8 bases stayed unmatched. CDR1 and CDR2 from the germline V gene are MNHEY and SVGAGI. This CDR3 spans 15 amino acids. CDR3 region: CASRSMGLAPDTQYF. The CDR3 bases are TGTGCCAGCAGATCCATGGGACTAGCCCCAGATACGCAGTATTTT.

This clone was observed once. V and J are TRBV2 and TRBJ2-5; 8 bases fit TRBD2. V lost 2 bases to trimming and J lost 2 bases; unmatched junction nucleotides: 7. The germline V gene encodes CDR1 SNHLY and CDR2 FYNNEI. CDR3 size: 16 residues. The CDR3 DNA reads TGTGCCAGCAGTGAAAGTCGGATAGCGGGACAAGAGACCCAGTACTTC. Amino acid sequence: CASSESRIAGQETQYF.

The chain has TRBV2 and TRBJ2-7, with a weak D call TRBD1 (7 bases). V gave up 8 bases and J gave up 5 bases, with 16 bases separating them. CDR1 and CDR2 from the germline V gene are SNHLY and FYNNEI. The CDR3 totals 13 residues. The CDR3 spells CASLRAGGNEQYF. CDR3 coding DNA: TGTGCCAGCTTAAGGGCAGGGGGGAACGAGCAGTACTTC.